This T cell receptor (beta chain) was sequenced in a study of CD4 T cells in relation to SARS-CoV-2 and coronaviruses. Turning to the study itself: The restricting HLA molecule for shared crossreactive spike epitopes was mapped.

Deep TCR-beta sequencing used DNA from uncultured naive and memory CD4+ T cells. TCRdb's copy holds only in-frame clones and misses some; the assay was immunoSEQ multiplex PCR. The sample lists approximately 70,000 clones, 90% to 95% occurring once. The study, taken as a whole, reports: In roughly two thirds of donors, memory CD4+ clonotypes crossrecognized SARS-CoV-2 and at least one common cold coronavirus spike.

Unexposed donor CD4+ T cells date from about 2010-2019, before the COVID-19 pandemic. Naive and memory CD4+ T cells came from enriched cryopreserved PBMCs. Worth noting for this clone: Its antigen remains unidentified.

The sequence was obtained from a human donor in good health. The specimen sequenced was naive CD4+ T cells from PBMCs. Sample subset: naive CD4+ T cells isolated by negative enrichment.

The CDR3 DNA is TGTGCCAGTAGTATTGTCCGGGCCGGATCGTTGAACACTGAAGCTTTCTTT. Translation: CASSIVRAGSLNTEAFF. This chain connects TRBV19 to TRBJ1-1, with unresolved D. V lost 3 bases and J 0 bases, leaving 17 bases between the germline ends. Per the germline V gene, CDR1 is LNHDA and CDR2 is SQIVND (reference sequence). The CDR3 is 17 amino acids.